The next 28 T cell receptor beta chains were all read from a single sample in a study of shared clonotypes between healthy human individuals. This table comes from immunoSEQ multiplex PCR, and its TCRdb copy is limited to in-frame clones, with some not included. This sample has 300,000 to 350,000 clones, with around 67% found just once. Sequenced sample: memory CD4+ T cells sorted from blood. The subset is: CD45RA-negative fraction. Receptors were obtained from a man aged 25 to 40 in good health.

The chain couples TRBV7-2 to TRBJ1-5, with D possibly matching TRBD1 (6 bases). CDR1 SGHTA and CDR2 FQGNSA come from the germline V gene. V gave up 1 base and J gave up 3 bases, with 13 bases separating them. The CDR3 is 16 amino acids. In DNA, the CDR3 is TGTGCCAGCAGCTTAGGGGGGAGGGGGAACAATCAGCCCCAGCATTTT. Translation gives CASSLGGRGNNQPQHF.

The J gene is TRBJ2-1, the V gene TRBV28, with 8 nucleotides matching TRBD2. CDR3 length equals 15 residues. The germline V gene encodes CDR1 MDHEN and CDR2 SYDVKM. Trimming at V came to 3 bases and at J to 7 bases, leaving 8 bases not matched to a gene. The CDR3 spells CASSFFAGGLNEQFF. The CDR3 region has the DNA TGTGCCAGCAGTTTCTTCGCGGGAGGTCTAAATGAGCAGTTCTTC.

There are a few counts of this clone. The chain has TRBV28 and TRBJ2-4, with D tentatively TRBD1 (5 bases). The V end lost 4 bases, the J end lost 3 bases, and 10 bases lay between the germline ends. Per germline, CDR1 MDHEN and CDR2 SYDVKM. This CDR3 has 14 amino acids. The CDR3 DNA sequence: TGTGCCAGCAGTTCAGGGAATAACAAAAACATTCAGTACTTC. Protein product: CASSSGNNKNIQYF.

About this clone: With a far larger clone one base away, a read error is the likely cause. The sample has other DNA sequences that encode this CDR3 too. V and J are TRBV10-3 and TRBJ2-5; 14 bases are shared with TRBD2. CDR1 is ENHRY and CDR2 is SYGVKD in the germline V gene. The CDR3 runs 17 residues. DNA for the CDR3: TGTGCCATCAGTCCGACTAGCGGGAGGGCCTTCGGAGAGACCCAATACTTC. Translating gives CAISPTSGRAFGETQYF.

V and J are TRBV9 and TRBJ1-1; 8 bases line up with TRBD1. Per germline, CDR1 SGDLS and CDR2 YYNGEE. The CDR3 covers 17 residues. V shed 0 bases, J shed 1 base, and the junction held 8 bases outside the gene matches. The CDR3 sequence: CASSVVGRGPGNTEAFF. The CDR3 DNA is TGTGCCAGCAGCGTAGTGGGCAGGGGGCCAGGGAACACTGAAGCTTTCTTT. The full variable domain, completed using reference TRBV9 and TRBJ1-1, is DSGVTQTPKHLITATGQRVTLRCSPRSGDLSVYWYQQSLDQGLQFLIQYYNGEERAKGNILERFSAQQFPDLHSELNLSSLELGDSALYFCASSVVGRGPGNTEAFFGQGTRLTVV.

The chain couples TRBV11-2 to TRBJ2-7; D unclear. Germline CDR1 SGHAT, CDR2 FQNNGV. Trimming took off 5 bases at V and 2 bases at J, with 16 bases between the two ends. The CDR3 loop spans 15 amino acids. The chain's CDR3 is CASSPRWTSAYEQYF. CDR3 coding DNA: TGTGCCAGCAGCCCACGGTGGACCAGCGCCTACGAGCAGTACTTC.

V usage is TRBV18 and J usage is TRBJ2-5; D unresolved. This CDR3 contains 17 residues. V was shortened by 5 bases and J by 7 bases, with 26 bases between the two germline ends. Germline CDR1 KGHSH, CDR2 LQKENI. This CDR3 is CASSIPSLGSVVGTQYF. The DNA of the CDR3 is TGTGCCAGCTCAATACCCTCGCTTGGCTCCGTCGTCGGGACCCAGTACTTC. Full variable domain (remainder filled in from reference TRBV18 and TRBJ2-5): NAGVMQNPRHLVRRRGQEARLRCSPMKGHSHVYWYRQLPEEGLKFMVYLQKENIIDESGMPKERFSAEFPKEGPSILRIQQVVRGDSAAYFCASSIPSLGSVVGTQYFGPGTRLLVL.

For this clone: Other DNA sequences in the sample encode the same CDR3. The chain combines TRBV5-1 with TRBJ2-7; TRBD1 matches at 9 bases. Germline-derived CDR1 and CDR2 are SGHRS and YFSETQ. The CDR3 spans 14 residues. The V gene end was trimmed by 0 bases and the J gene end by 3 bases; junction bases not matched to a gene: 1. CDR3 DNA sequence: TGCGCCAGCAGCTTGGCGACAGGGGGCTACGAGCAGTACTTC. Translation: CASSLATGGYEQYF.

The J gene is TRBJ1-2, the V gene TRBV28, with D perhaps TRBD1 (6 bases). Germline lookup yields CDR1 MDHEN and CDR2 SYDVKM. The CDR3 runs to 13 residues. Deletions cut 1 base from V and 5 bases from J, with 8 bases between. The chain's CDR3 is CASSLSRGYGYTF. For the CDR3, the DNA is TGTGCCAGCAGTTTATCCAGGGGTTATGGCTACACCTTC.

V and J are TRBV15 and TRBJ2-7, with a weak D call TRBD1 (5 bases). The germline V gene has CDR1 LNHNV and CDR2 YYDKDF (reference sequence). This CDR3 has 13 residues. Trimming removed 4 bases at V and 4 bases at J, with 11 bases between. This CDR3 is CATSIDRSYEQYF. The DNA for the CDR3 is TGTGCCACCAGCATAGACAGATCTTACGAGCAGTACTTC.

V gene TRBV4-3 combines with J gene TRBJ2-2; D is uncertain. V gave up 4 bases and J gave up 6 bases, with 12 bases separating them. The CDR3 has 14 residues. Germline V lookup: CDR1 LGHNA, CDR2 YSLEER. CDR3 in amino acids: CASSPAPEPGELFF. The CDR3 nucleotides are TGCGCCAGCAGCCCAGCCCCGGAGCCCGGGGAGCTGTTTTTT.

The CDR3 sequence: CASSKQREGGHEWVQETQYF. DNA of the CDR3: TGTGCCAGCAGCAAACAAAGGGAGGGAGGGCATGAGTGGGTACAAGAGACCCAGTACTTC. The gene calls are TRBV21-1 and TRBJ2-5; TRBD2 is taken as the D call from the table, unchecked against the DNA. TRBV21-1 is deemed a pseudogene. The CDR3 loop spans 20 amino acids.

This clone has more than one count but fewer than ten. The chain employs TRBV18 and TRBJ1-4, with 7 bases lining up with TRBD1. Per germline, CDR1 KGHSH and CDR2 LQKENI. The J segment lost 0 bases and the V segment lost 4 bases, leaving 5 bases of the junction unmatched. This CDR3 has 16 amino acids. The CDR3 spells CASSRPGQATNEKLFF. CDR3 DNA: TGTGCCAGCTCACGACCTGGACAGGCAACTAATGAAAAACTGTTTTTT.

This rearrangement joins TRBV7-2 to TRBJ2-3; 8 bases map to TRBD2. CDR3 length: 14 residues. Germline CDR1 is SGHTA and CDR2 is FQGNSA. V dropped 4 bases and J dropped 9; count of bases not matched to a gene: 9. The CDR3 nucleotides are TGTGCCAGCAGCTCGTACACTAGCGGAAGAACGCAGTATTTT. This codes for CASSSYTSGRTQYF. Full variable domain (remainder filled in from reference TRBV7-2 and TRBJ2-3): GAGVSQSPSNKVTEKGKDVELRCDPISGHTALYWYRQSLGQGLEFLIYFQGNSAPDKSGLPSDRFSAERTGGSVSTLTIQRTQQEDSAVYLCASSSYTSGRTQYFGPGTRLTVL.

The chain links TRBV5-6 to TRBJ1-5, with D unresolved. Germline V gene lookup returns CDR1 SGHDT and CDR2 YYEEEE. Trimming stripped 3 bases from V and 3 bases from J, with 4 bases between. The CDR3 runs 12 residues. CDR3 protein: CASSSLNQPQHF. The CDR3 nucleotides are TGTGCCAGCAGCTCACTCAATCAGCCCCAGCATTTT.

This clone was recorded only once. CDR3 loop: CAWSFSEYNEQFF. In DNA form, the CDR3 reads TGTGCCTGGAGTTTTTCTGAATACAATGAGCAGTTCTTC. The V call is TRBV30, the J call TRBJ2-1, with D hard to call. Trimming left V 2 bases short and J 4 bases short, with 9 bases between. Germline V CDR1 and CDR2: GTSNPN, SVGIG (reference sequence). This CDR3 contains 13 residues.

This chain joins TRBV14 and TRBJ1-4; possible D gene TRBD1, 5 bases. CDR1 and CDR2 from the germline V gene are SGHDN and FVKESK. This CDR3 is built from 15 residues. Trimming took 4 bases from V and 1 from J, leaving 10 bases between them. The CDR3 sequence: CASSPRQKTNEKLFF. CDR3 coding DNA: TGTGCCAGCAGCCCTCGACAGAAAACTAATGAAAAACTGTTTTTT. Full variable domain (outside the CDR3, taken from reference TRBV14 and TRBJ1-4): EAGVTQFPSHSVIEKGQTVTLRCDPISGHDNLYWYRRVMGKEIKFLLHFVKESKQDESGMPNNRFLAERTGGTYSTLKVQPAELEDSGVYFCASSPRQKTNEKLFFGSGTQLSVL.

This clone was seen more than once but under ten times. Here the CDR3 DNA reads TGTGCCAGCAGCCACAGGGTCACCGGGGAGCTGTTTTTT. As protein: CASSHRVTGELFF. V and J are TRBV7-9 and TRBJ2-2; possible D gene TRBD1, 6 bases. CDR1 and CDR2 from the germline V gene are SEHNR and FQNEAQ (reference sequence). This CDR3 comprises 13 residues. Trimming took off 5 bases at V and 4 bases at J, with 8 bases between the two ends.

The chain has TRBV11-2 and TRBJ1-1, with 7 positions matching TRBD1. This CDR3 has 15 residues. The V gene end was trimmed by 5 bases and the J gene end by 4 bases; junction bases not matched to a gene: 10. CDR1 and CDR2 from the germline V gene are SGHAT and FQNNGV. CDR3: CASSPVTGWGTEAFF. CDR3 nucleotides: TGTGCCAGCAGCCCAGTGACAGGGTGGGGCACTGAAGCTTTCTTT.

CDR3 DNA sequence: TGCAGCGTTGATCTCTCGGGGTTCAATGAGCAGTTCTTC. Translation gives CSVDLSGFNEQFF. V gene TRBV29-1 combines with J gene TRBJ2-1, with TRBD2 as a possible D gene (5 bases). Germline V gene lookup returns CDR1 SQVTM and CDR2 ANQGSEA. The CDR3 is 13 amino acids. The V gene lost 3 bases and the J gene lost 6 bases, with 12 bases spanning the gap.

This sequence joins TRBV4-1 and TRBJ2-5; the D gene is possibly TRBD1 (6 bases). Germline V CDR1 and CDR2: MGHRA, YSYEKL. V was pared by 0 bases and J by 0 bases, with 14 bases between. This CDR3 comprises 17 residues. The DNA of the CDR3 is TGCGCCAGCAGCCAAGAGGTCTCGAGGGGGTACCAAGAGACCCAGTACTTC. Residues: CASSQEVSRGYQETQYF.

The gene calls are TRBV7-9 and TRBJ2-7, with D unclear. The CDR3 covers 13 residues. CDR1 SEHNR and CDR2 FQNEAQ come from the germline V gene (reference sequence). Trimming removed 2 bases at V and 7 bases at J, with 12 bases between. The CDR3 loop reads CASSLTPSVEQYF. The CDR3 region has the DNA TGTGCCAGCAGCTTAACCCCCAGTGTTGAGCAGTACTTC. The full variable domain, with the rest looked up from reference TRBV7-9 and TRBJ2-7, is DTGVSQNPRHKITKRGQNVTFRCDPISEHNRLYWYRQTLGQGPEFLTYFQNEAQLEKSRLLSDRFSAERPKGSFSTLEIQRTEQGDSAMYLCASSLTPSVEQYFGPGTRLTVT.

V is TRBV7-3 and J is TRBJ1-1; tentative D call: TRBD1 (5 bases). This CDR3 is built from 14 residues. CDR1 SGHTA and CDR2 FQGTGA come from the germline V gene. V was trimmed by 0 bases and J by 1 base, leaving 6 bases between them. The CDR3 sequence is CASSLTGQNTEAFF. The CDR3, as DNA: TGTGCCAGCAGCTTAACGGGGCAGAACACTGAAGCTTTCTTT.

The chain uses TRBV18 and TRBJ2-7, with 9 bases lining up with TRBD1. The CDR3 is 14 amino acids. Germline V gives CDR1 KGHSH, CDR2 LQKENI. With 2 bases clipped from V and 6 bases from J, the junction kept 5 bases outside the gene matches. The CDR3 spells CASSPRGTGIEQYF. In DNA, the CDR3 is TGTGCCAGCTCACCAAGGGGGACAGGGATCGAGCAGTACTTC.

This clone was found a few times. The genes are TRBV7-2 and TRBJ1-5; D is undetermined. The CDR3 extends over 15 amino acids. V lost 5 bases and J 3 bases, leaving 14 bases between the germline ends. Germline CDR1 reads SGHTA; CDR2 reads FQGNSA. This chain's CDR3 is CASSPFGADNQPQHF. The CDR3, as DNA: TGTGCCAGCAGCCCCTTTGGCGCAGACAATCAGCCCCAGCATTTT.

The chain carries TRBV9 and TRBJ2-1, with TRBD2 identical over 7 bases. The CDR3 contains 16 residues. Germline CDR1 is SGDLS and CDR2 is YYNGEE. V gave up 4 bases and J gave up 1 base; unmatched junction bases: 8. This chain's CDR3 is CASSLTGGWSYNEQFF. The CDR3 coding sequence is TGTGCCAGCAGCTTAACGGGAGGATGGTCCTACAATGAGCAGTTCTTC. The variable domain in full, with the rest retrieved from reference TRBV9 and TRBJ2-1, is DSGVTQTPKHLITATGQRVTLRCSPRSGDLSVYWYQQSLDQGLQFLIQYYNGEERAKGNILERFSAQQFPDLHSELNLSSLELGDSALYFCASSLTGGWSYNEQFFGPGTRLTVL.

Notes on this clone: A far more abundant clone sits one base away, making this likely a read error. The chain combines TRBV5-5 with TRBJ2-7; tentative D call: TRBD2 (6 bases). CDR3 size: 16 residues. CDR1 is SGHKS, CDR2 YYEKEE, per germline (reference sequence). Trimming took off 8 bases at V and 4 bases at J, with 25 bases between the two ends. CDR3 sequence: CASKRKSSGDSYEQYF. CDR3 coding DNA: TGTGCCAGTAAACGAAAATCCTCGGGAGATTCGTACGAGCAGTACTTC.

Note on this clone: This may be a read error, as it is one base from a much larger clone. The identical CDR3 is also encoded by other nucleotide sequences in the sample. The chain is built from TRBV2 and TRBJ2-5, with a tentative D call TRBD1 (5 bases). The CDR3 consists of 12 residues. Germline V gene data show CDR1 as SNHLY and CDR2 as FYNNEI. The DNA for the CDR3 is TGTGCCAGCAGAAGACAGCAAGAAACCCAGTACTTC. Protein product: CASRRQQETQYF.